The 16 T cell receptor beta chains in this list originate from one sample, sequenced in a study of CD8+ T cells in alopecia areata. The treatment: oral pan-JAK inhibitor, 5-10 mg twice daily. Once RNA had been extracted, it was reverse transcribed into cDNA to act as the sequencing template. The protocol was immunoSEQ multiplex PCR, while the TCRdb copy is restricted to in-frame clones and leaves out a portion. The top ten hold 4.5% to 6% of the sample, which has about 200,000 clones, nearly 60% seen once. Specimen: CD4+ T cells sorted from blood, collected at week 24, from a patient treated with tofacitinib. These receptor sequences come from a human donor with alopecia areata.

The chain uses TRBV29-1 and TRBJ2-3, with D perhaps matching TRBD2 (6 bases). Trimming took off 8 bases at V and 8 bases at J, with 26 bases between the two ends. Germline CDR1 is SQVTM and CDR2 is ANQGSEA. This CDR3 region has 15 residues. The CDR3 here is CSPLRTGTLAATQYF. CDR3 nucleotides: TGCAGCCCCCTGAGGACCGGGACCTTAGCGGCTACGCAGTATTTT.

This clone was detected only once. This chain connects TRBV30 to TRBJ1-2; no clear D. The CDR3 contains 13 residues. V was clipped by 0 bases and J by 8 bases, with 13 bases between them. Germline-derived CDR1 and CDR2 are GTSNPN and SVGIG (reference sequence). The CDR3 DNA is TGTGCCTGGAGTGTATGGTTCGGGGAGGGCTACACCTTC. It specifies CAWSVWFGEGYTF.

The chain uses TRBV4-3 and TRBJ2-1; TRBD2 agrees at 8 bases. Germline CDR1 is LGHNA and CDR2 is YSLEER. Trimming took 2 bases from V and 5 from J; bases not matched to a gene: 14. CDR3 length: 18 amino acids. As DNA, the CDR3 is TGCGCCAGCAGCCAAAAAAGAAAGGGGACTAGTCACGACAATGAGCAGTTCTTC. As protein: CASSQKRKGTSHDNEQFF.

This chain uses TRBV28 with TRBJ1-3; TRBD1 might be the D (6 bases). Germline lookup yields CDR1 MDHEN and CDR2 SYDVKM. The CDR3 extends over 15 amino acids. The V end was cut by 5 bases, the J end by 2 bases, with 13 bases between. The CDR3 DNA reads TGTGCCAGCAGTCCCCCAAGGGGGACTGGAAACACCATATATTTT. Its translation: CASSPPRGTGNTIYF. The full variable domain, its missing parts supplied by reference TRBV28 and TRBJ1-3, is DVKVTQSSRYLVKRTGEKVFLECVQDMDHENMFWYRQDPGLGLRLIYFSYDVKMKEKGDIPEGYSVSREKKERFSLILESASTNQTSMYLCASSPPRGTGNTIYFGEGSWLTVV.

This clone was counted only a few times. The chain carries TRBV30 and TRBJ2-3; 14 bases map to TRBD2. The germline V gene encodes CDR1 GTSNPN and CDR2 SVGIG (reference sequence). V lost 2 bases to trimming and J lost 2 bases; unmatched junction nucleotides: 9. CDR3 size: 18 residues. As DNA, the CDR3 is TGTGCCTGGAGTCGAGTTCGGACTAGCGGGGGGTTCACAGATACGCAGTATTTT. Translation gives CAWSRVRTSGGFTDTQYF.

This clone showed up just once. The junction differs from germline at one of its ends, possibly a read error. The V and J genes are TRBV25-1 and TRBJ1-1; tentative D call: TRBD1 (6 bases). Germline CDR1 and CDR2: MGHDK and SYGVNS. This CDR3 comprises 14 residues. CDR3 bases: TGTGCCAGCAGTAAAGACAGGATGAACACTGAAGCCTTCTTT. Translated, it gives CASSKDRMNTEAFF. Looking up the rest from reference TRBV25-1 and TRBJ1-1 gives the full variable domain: EADIYQTPRYLVIGTGKKITLECSQTMGHDKMYWYQQDPGMELHLIHYSYGVNSTEKGDLSSESTVSRIRTEHFPLTLESARPSHTSQYLCASSKDRMNTEAFFGQGTRLTVV.

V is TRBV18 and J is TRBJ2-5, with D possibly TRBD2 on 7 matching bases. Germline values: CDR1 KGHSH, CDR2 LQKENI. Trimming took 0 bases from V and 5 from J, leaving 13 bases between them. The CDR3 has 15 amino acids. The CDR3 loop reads CASSPPGGGFETQYF. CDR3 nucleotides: TGTGCCAGCTCACCACCGGGCGGGGGCTTTGAGACCCAGTACTTC.

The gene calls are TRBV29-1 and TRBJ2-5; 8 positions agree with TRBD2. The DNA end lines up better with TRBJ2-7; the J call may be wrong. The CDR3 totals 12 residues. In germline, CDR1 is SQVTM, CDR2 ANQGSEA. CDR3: CSVRPGGYEQYF. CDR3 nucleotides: TGCAGCGTCCGCCCGGGGGGGTACGAGCAGTACTTC.

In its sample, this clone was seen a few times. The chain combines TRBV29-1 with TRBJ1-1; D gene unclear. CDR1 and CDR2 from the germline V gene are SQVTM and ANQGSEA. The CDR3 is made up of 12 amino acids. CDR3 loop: CSSYDLYTEAFF. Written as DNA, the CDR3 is TGCAGTTCCTACGACTTGTACACTGAAGCTTTCTTT.

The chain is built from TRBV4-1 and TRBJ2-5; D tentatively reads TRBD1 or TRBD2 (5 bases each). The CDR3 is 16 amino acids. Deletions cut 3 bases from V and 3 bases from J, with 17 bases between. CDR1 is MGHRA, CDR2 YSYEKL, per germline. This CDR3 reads CASSQRFGGLEETQYF. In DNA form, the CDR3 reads TGCGCCAGCAGCCAGAGGTTTGGGGGTCTTGAAGAGACCCAGTACTTC.

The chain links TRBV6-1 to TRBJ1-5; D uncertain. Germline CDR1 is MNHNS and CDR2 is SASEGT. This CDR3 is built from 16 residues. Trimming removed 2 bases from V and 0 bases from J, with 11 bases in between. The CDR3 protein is CASSESFGISNQPQHF. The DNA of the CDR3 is TGTGCCAGCAGTGAAAGTTTTGGTATTAGCAATCAGCCCCAGCATTTT.

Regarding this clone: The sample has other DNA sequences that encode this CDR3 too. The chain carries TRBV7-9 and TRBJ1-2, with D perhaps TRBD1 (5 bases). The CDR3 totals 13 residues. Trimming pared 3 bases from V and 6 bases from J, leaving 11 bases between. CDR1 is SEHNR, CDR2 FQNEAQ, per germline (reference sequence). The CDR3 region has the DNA TGTGCCAGCAGCTTTGGGACGGGTGATGGCTACACCTTC. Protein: CASSFGTGDGYTF.

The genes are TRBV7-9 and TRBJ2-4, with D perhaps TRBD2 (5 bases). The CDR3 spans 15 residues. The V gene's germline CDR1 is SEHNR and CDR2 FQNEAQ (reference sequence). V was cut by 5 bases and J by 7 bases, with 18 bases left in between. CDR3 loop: CASSPKLRVGNIQYF. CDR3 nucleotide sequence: TGTGCCAGCAGCCCTAAGCTGCGGGTCGGGAACATTCAGTACTTC.

In nucleotides, the CDR3 is TGTGCCAGCAGCGTAGCGGAGGGGGCGAGCTATGGCTACACCTTC. It translates to CASSVAEGASYGYTF. The chain links TRBV9 to TRBJ1-2, with 7 bases aligning to TRBD1. From germline, CDR1 is SGDLS and CDR2 YYNGEE. J lost 4 bases, V lost 0 bases, and 6 bases had no gene match. The CDR3 has 15 amino acids.

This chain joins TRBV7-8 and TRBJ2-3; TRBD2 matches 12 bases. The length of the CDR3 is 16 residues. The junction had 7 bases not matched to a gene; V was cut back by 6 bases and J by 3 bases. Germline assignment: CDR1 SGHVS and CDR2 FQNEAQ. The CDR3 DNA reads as TGTGCCAGCAGACTCGGACTAGCGGGACCGACAGATACGCAGTATTTT. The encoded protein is CASRLGLAGPTDTQYF.

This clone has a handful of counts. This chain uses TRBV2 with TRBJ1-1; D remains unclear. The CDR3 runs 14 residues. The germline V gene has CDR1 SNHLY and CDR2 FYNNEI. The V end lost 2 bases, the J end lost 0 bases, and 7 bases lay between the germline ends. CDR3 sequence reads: CASSEMVLNTEAFF. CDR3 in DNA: TGTGCCAGCAGTGAAATGGTCCTGAACACTGAAGCTTTCTTT.